A single sample is the source of the 11 T cell receptor beta chains below, sequenced in a study of early T cells in non-severe SARS-CoV-2 infection. TCRdb re-analysed the 5' RACE reads in MiXCR, keeping a single row per CDR3 protein. The data contain about 82,000 distinct CDR3 sequences, over 10% of them singletons. Material for sequencing was whole blood. All receptors come from an adult who was a healthcare worker with PCR-confirmed SARS-CoV-2 infection or an uninfected control (not recorded which).

This chain joins TRBV9 and TRBJ2-1, with 8 positions matching TRBD2. Germline values: CDR1 SGDLS, CDR2 YYNGEE. V gave up 4 bases and J gave up 2 bases; unmatched junction bases: 5. This CDR3 has 15 residues. The CDR3 DNA reads as TGTGCCAGCAGCCAGTTGGGACTAGCCTACAATGAGCAGTTCTTC. Its translation: CASSQLGLAYNEQFF. Supplemented by reference TRBV9 and TRBJ2-1, the full variable domain reads DSGVTQTPKHLITATGQRVTLRCSPRSGDLSVYWYQQSLDQGLQFLIQYYNGEERAKGNILERFSAQQFPDLHSELNLSSLELGDSALYFCASSQLGLAYNEQFFGPGTRLTVL.

There are a few counts of this clonotype. The chain employs TRBV20-1 and TRBJ2-2; a possible D gene is TRBD1 (6 bases). The ends were cut back, 3 bases at V and 0 bases at J, with 14 bases in the middle. Germline V gene sequence: CDR1 DFQATT, CDR2 SNEGSKA (reference sequence). The CDR3 spans 16 residues. The CDR3 bases are TGCAGTGCTAGGGCCCAGGGGCGGGCGAACACCGGGGAGCTGTTTTTT. This sequence encodes CSARAQGRANTGELFF.

The gene calls are TRBV4-2 and TRBJ2-3, with D maybe TRBD2 (6 bases). This CDR3 is built from 15 residues. Looked up from germline, CDR1 is LGHNA and CDR2 is YNFKEQ. V lost 0 bases to trimming and J lost 0 bases, with 7 bases between them. CDR3 protein: CASSQEAGSTDTQYF. The CDR3 coding sequence is TGTGCCAGCAGCCAAGAGGCGGGAAGCACAGATACGCAGTATTTT.

J is TRBJ2-7 and V is TRBV9; no reliable D call. The CDR3 runs 16 residues. The germline V gene encodes CDR1 SGDLS and CDR2 YYNGEE. V lost 3 bases, J lost 2 bases, and 18 bases lay in between. The CDR3 loop is CASSGTPYGTAYEQYF. The CDR3 DNA is TGTGCCAGCAGCGGAACGCCCTATGGAACAGCCTACGAGCAGTACTTC.

This clonotype showed up many times. J is TRBJ2-5 and V is TRBV5-1; unclear D gene. Germline CDR1 is SGHRS and CDR2 is YFSETQ. Trimming removed 0 bases at V and 1 base at J, with 10 bases between. The CDR3 extends over 15 amino acids. The CDR3 region is CASSLAGQAQETQYF. DNA of the CDR3: TGCGCCAGCAGCTTGGCAGGCCAGGCCCAAGAGACCCAGTACTTC.

This clonotype was observed a few times. This sequence joins TRBV5-6 and TRBJ1-4, with TRBD1 identical over 7 bases. The CDR3 spans 15 residues. Germline V gene data show CDR1 as SGHDT and CDR2 as YYEEEE. The V and J ends lost 1 base and 7 bases, in that order; junction bases with no gene match: 7. The CDR3 sequence is CASSLRGLDGEKLFF. CDR3 bases: TGTGCCAGCAGCTTGAGGGGGCTGGATGGTGAAAAACTGTTTTTT. Full variable domain (missing parts from reference TRBV5-6 and TRBJ1-4): DAGVTQSPTHLIKTRGQQVTLRCSPKSGHDTVSWYQQALGQGPQFIFQYYEEEERQRGNFPDRFSGHQFPNYSSELNVNALLLGDSALYLCASSLRGLDGEKLFFGSGTQLSVL.

This clonotype has just a few counts. This chain joins TRBV4-2 and TRBJ1-6, with TRBD1 identical over 7 bases. This CDR3 is built from 17 residues. Germline CDR1 is LGHNA and CDR2 is YNFKEQ. Unmatched junction bases numbered 2, after V lost 0 bases and J lost 0 bases. In DNA, the CDR3 is TGTGCCAGCAGCCAAGAGACAGGGAGCTCCTATAATTCACCCCTCCACTTT. Its protein is CASSQETGSSYNSPLHF.

The chain combines TRBV4-2 with TRBJ2-3; D is perhaps TRBD1 or TRBD2 (5 bases each). Trimming stripped 2 bases from V and 5 bases from J, with 17 bases between. In germline, CDR1 is LGHNA, CDR2 YNFKEQ. The CDR3 extends over 16 amino acids. In DNA form, the CDR3 reads TGTGCCAGCAGCCAACGTGGAGGAATGGGGGAAGATACGCAGTATTTT. Its translation is CASSQRGGMGEDTQYF.

The chain links TRBV7-3 to TRBJ1-5; the D gene is possibly TRBD1 (5 bases). The CDR3 sequence is 15 residues long. Per the germline V gene, CDR1 is SGHTA and CDR2 is FQGTGA. Trimming took 5 bases from V and 2 from J, leaving 13 bases between them. The CDR3 DNA is TGTGCCAGCAGCGCCGAGACAGTCTGCAATCAGCCCCAGCATTTT. Translation: CASSAETVCNQPQHF. Looking up the rest from reference TRBV7-3 and TRBJ1-5 gives the full variable domain: GAGVSQTPSNKVTEKGKYVELRCDPISGHTALYWYRQSLGQGPEFLIYFQGTGAADDSGLPNDRFFAVRPEGSVSTLKIQRTERGDSAVYLCASSAETVCNQPQHFGDGTRLSIL.

This clonotype turned up a few times. The chain combines TRBV12-3 or TRBV12-4 with TRBJ2-1; 7 nucleotides agree with TRBD1. V lost 3 bases and J lost 6; bases outside the gene matches: 2. The CDR3 is made up of 13 amino acids. In DNA form, the CDR3 reads TGTGCCAGCAGTTTCGGACAGGTCAATGAGCAGTTCTTC. Translated: CASSFGQVNEQFF.

This clonotype was picked up many times. The chain combines TRBV5-1 with TRBJ2-1; D gene unclear. This CDR3 is built from 12 residues. The V gene lost 0 bases and the J gene lost 5 bases, with 3 bases spanning the gap. CDR1 and CDR2 (germline): SGHRS, YFSETQ. This CDR3 reads CASSLEDNEQFF. CDR3 DNA sequence: TGCGCCAGCAGCTTGGAAGACAATGAGCAGTTCTTC.